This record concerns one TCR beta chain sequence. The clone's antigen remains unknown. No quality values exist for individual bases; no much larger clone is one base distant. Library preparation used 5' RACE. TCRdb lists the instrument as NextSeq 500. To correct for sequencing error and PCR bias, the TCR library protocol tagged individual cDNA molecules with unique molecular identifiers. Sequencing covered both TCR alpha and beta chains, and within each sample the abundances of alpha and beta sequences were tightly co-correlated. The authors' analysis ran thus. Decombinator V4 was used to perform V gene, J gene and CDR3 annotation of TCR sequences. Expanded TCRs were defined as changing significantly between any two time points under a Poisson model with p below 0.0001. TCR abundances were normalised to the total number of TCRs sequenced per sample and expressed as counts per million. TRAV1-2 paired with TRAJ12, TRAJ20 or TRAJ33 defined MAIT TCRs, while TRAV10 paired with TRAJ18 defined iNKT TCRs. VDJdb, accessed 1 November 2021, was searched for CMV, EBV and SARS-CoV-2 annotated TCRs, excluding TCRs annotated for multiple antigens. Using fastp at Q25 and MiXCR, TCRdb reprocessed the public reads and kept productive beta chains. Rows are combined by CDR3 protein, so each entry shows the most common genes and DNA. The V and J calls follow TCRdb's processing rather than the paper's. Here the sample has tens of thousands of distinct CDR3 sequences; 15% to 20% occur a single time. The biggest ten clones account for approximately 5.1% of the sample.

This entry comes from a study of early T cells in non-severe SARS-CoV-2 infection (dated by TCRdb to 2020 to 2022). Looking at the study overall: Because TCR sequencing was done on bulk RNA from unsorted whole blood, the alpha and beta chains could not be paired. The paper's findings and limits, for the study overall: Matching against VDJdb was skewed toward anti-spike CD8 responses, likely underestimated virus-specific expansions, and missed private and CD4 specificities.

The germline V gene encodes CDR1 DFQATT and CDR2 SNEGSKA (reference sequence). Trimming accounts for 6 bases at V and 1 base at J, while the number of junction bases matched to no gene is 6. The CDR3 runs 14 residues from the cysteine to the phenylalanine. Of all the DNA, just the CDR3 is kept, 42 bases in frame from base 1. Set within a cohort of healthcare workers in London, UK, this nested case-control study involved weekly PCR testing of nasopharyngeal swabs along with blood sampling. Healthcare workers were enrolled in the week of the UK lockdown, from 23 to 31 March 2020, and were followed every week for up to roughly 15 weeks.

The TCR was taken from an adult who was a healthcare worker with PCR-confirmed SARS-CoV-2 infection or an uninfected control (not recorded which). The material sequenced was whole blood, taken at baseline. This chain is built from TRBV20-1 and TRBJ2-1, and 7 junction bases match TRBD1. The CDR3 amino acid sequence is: CSADPTGSYNEQFF. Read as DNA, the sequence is TGCAGTGCAGACCCGACAGGGTCCTACAATGAGCAGTTCTTC.